Each of the 25 T cell receptor beta chains below was sequenced from the same sample in a study of T cell repertoires in cytomegalovirus infection. TCRdb reprocessed the reads via MiXCR and lists one record per CDR3 protein. The table shows 680,000 or so distinct CDR3 sequences, with 30% to 35% occurring only once. For these TCRs, the target antigens are not known. Source: cultured PBMCs, taken from culture after CMV antigen stimulation. These receptors originate from a human donor in good health (CMV status not recorded). Some clones in this sample may be carry-over from other donors' samples.

This clonotype was picked up many times. This rearrangement joins TRBV7-2 to TRBJ2-5; D could derive from TRBD1 or TRBD2 (5 bases each). Germline values: CDR1 SGHTA, CDR2 FQGNSA. Trimming cost V 1 base and J 7 bases, with 13 bases left between them. This CDR3 comprises 14 residues. The CDR3 region is CASSLERGAVTQYF. The CDR3 DNA sequence: TGTGCCAGCAGCTTAGAGCGAGGGGCGGTGACCCAGTACTTC.

The table lists this clonotype with a few counts. The gene calls are TRBV20-1 and TRBJ2-7; 14 bases map to TRBD2. J lost 5 bases, V lost 1 base, and 4 bases had no gene match. This CDR3 is built from 15 residues. In germline, CDR1 is DFQATT, CDR2 SNEGSKA (reference sequence). CDR3 DNA sequence: TGCAGTGCTAGAGGGACTAGCGGGGGGCGGGACGAGCAGTACTTC. Translating gives CSARGTSGGRDEQYF.

The sample holds many counts of this clonotype. The rearrangement joins TRBV7-2 to TRBJ1-2, with D unclear. This CDR3 is built from 17 residues. CDR1 is SGHTA, CDR2 FQGNSA, per germline. The V gene lost 5 bases and the J gene lost 1 base, with 20 bases spanning the gap. The CDR3, as DNA: TGTGCCAGCAGCCCCGAGGCCACTGACACCTTTAACTATGGCTACACCTTC. It yields the protein CASSPEATDTFNYGYTF.

The chain joins TRBV12-3 or TRBV12-4 to TRBJ1-2; 7 nucleotides match TRBD1. The CDR3 is 16 residues long. Trimming cost V 3 bases and J 4 bases; bases outside gene matches: 11. CDR3 protein: CASSFGTNRGVYGYTF. CDR3 coding DNA: TGTGCCAGCAGTTTCGGAACCAACAGGGGAGTCTATGGCTACACCTTC.

The V and J genes are TRBV6-1 and TRBJ2-3; TRBD2 might be the D (5 bases). The V end lost 5 bases, the J end lost 4 bases, and 10 bases lay between the germline ends. The CDR3 loop spans 13 amino acids. The V gene's germline CDR1 is MNHNS and CDR2 SASEGT. The CDR3 coding sequence is TGTGCCAGCAGTACCAGAGCGGCAGATACGCAGTATTTT. Its translation is CASSTRAADTQYF.

This chain connects TRBV29-1 to TRBJ2-2; possibly TRBD2 for D (6 bases). Germline CDR1 and CDR2: SQVTM and ANQGSEA. V was clipped by 4 bases and J by 5 bases, with 17 bases between them. CDR3 length equals 15 residues. In DNA form, the CDR3 reads TGCAGCGTTGCGGATACGGGAGTTGGGACCGGGGAGCTGTTTTTT. This sequence encodes CSVADTGVGTGELFF.

The chain has TRBV4-1 and TRBJ1-2, with D unresolved. Germline lookup yields CDR1 MGHRA and CDR2 YSYEKL. Trimming stripped 0 bases from V and 0 bases from J, with 8 bases between. This CDR3 is 15 amino acids long. The CDR3 protein is CASSQESPSNYGYTF. The CDR3, as DNA: TGCGCCAGCAGCCAAGAGTCGCCTTCTAACTATGGCTACACCTTC.

Only a few counts were recorded for this clonotype. V usage is TRBV7-2 and J usage is TRBJ2-2; D is possibly TRBD1 or TRBD2 (5 bases each). Germline CDR1 is SGHTA and CDR2 is FQGNSA. CDR3 length: 16 amino acids. V lost 5 bases and J 0 bases, leaving 13 bases between the germline ends. The CDR3 loop is CASSTLGASNTGELFF. The CDR3 nucleotides are TGTGCCAGCAGCACACTAGGGGCTTCGAACACCGGGGAGCTGTTTTTT.

This clonotype was counted at least ten times. The V and J genes are TRBV7-6 and TRBJ2-7; 12 bases agree with TRBD1. V shed 3 bases and J 5 bases; nucleotides not matched to a gene: 5. CDR3 length equals 15 residues. Germline V lookup: CDR1 SGHVS, CDR2 FNYEAQ. CDR3 protein: CASSFRDRGLDEQYF. The CDR3 nucleotides are TGTGCCAGCAGCTTCCGGGACAGGGGGCTGGACGAGCAGTACTTC. Together with reference TRBV7-6 and TRBJ2-7, the CDR3 gives the full variable domain: GAGVSQSPRYKVTKRGQDVALRCDPISGHVSLYWYRQALGQGPEFLTYFNYEAQQDKSGLPNDRFSAERPEGSISTLTIQRTEQRDSAMYRCASSFRDRGLDEQYFGPGTRLTVT.

The chain employs TRBV7-7 and TRBJ2-5, with D tentatively TRBD2 (6 bases). V lost 1 base and J 4 bases, leaving 10 bases between the germline ends. Germline loops: CDR1 SSHAT, CDR2 FNYEAQ (reference sequence). CDR3 length: 14 amino acids. The DNA for the CDR3 is TGTGCCAGCAGCTTAGAACTAGCCAGAGAGACCCAGTACTTC. It codes for CASSLELARETQYF.

This clonotype was observed many times. The gene calls are TRBV7-8 and TRBJ2-3; D possibly corresponds to TRBD1 (5 bases). In germline, CDR1 is SGHVS, CDR2 FQNEAQ. V lost 5 bases and J lost 4, with 13 bases in between. The CDR3 is 14 amino acids. The CDR3 region has the DNA TGTGCCAGCAGCCCGTCACGGACATCAGATACGCAGTATTTT. It specifies CASSPSRTSDTQYF.

The CDR3 sequence: CANIAGANTGELFF. CDR3 in DNA: TGTGCCAATATAGCGGGAGCCAACACCGGGGAGCTGTTTTTT. V gene TRBV19 combines with J gene TRBJ2-2; 9 bases align to TRBD2. After removal of 10 bases from V and 2 bases from J, the junction contained 5 bases not matched to a gene. Germline V gene lookup returns CDR1 LNHDA and CDR2 SQIVND (reference sequence). The CDR3 consists of 14 residues.

This chain uses TRBV7-9 with TRBJ2-3, with 11 bases lining up with TRBD1. The V and J ends lost 4 bases and 4 bases, in that order; junction bases with no gene match: 16. Germline CDR1 SEHNR, CDR2 FQNEAQ (reference sequence). There are 19 residues in the CDR3. In nucleotides, the CDR3 is TGTGCCAGCAGCTACGGGACAGGGGGTCTCCGACTGAACGCAGATACGCAGTATTTT. Translated, it gives CASSYGTGGLRLNADTQYF.

This clonotype was detected ten times or more. The rearrangement joins TRBV7-2 to TRBJ2-5, with D possibly being TRBD2 (6 bases). The CDR3 has 14 amino acids. Germline V lookup: CDR1 SGHTA, CDR2 FQGNSA. The ends were cut back, 1 base at V and 4 bases at J, with 10 bases in the middle. The CDR3 DNA sequence: TGTGCCAGCAGCTTAGGGGTTAGCGGAGAGACCCAGTACTTC. It specifies CASSLGVSGETQYF.

V gene TRBV6-6 combines with J gene TRBJ2-5; TRBD1 matches 7 bases. CDR1 MNHNY and CDR2 SVGAGI come from the germline V gene (reference sequence). The CDR3 is made up of 14 amino acids. The V segment lost 2 bases and the J segment 6 bases; nucleotides outside the gene matches: 6. DNA of the CDR3: TGTGCCAGCAGTTACCTGACAGGGAGTCAGACCCAGTACTTC. It codes for CASSYLTGSQTQYF.

About this clonotype itself: One junction end does not reproduce the germline sequence, and a read error may be involved. The chain has TRBV6-5 and TRBJ2-7; 8 bases match TRBD2. The germline V gene has CDR1 MNHEY and CDR2 SVGAGI. The CDR3 has 14 residues. The CDR3 DNA reads TGTGCCAGCAGCCCCCGGGGCGGGAGGACCCCTTTCAACTTC. It specifies CASSPRGGRTPFNF.

This clonotype was counted a few times. The gene calls are TRBV5-1 and TRBJ1-2; the D is unclear. Germline CDR1 is SGHRS and CDR2 is YFSETQ. Trimming cost V 0 bases and J 3 bases, with 12 bases left between them. The CDR3 loop spans 15 amino acids. CDR3 DNA: TGCGCCAGCAGCTTGGTTAGGTCTGGGGACTATGGCTACACCTTC. The encoded protein is CASSLVRSGDYGYTF.

As to this clonotype: No DNA is shown, since the ends of the CDR3 on it are uncertain; the CDR3 is the one TCRdb lists. V usage is TRBV29-1 and J usage is TRBJ1-2; the table's D call, TRBD1, was not checked against the DNA. Germline V gene lookup returns CDR1 SQVTM and CDR2 ANQGSEA. The CDR3 has 12 amino acids, counting both end residues. The CDR3 region is CSVFGPDYGYTF.

The chain employs TRBV12-3 or TRBV12-4 and TRBJ2-7; 8 bases map to TRBD1. J was trimmed by 3 bases and V by 4 bases; bases with no gene match: 11. The CDR3 is 16 residues long. CDR3 amino acids: CASSYNLGTGIYEQYF. CDR3 DNA sequence: TGTGCCAGCAGTTACAACCTCGGGACAGGCATCTACGAGCAGTACTTC.

This clonotype was recorded once. V gene TRBV14 combines with J gene TRBJ1-2, with D perhaps matching TRBD1 (5 bases). This CDR3 has 16 amino acids. V dropped 1 base and J dropped 5 bases, with 17 bases sitting between them. Germline V gene lookup returns CDR1 SGHDN and CDR2 FVKESK. The CDR3 DNA is TGTGCCAGCAGCCAAGGGTCTAGGATGGGGCCGTATGGCTACACCTTC. Encoded protein: CASSQGSRMGPYGYTF.

This clonotype was seen only a few times. This sequence joins TRBV6-2 or TRBV6-3 and TRBJ2-2; TRBD1 agrees at 7 bases. The CDR3 consists of 14 residues. V shed 8 bases and J 6 bases; nucleotides not matched to a gene: 9. The germline V gene encodes CDR1 MNHEY and CDR2 SVGEGT. The CDR3 protein is CASGDSGGPGELFF. CDR3 in DNA: TGTGCCAGCGGGGACAGTGGAGGTCCCGGGGAGCTGTTTTTT.

This clonotype was seen a few times. The V gene is TRBV19, the J gene TRBJ2-7; TRBD1 matches 7 bases. Per germline, CDR1 LNHDA and CDR2 SQIVND (reference sequence). V trimming: 4 bases; J trimming: 3 bases; junction bases outside the gene matches: 6. This CDR3 region has 14 residues. CDR3 DNA sequence: TGTGCCAGTAGTAAAGGGACAGAACTCTACGAGCAGTACTTC. Its protein product is CASSKGTELYEQYF.

V is TRBV20-1 and J is TRBJ1-1; D remains unclear. The germline gives CDR1 DFQATT, CDR2 SNEGSKA (reference sequence). V dropped 4 bases and J dropped 10 bases, with 19 bases sitting between them. The CDR3 consists of 13 residues. CDR3 in amino acids: CSATARSHQGAFF. The CDR3 DNA reads as TGCAGTGCTACCGCTAGGTCCCACCAAGGAGCTTTCTTT.

The gene calls are TRBV4-1 and TRBJ2-2; D not certain. This CDR3 spans 14 amino acids. Germline lookup yields CDR1 MGHRA and CDR2 YSYEKL. V was shortened by 4 bases and J by 3 bases, with 9 bases between the two germline ends. CDR3 amino acids: CASSPAEYTGELFF. For the CDR3, the DNA is TGCGCCAGCAGCCCTGCTGAATACACCGGGGAGCTGTTTTTT.

There are a few counts of this clonotype. The chain combines TRBV28 with TRBJ1-1; 7 bases align to TRBD1. CDR3 length equals 17 residues. Germline lookup yields CDR1 MDHEN and CDR2 SYDVKM. Trimming took 3 bases from V and 1 from J; bases not matched to a gene: 11. The DNA of the CDR3 is TGTGCCAGCAGTTTTTCCAGGGGGAATTTGGCGAACACTGAAGCTTTCTTT. Translated, it gives CASSFSRGNLANTEAFF.